Presented here are 21 T cell receptor beta chains from one specimen sequenced in a study of radiotherapy plus CTLA-4 blockade in lung cancer. The protocol was immunoSEQ multiplex PCR, while the TCRdb copy is restricted to in-frame clones and leaves out a portion. The sample has about 70,000 clones; approximately 76% are singletons. Material: peripheral blood, obtained from a patient treated with radiotherapy plus ipilimumab. The receptors stem from a human donor with non-small cell lung cancer whose response to radiotherapy plus ipilimumab could not be evaluated. Some clones in this sample may be carry-over from other donors' samples.

The genes are TRBV7-2 and TRBJ1-1; 7 nucleotides match TRBD1. The germline gives CDR1 SGHTA, CDR2 FQGNSA. This CDR3 is built from 13 residues. Trimming removed 3 bases from V and 4 bases from J; junction bases left unmatched: 2. The CDR3 region is CASSFAGGTEAFF. CDR3 coding DNA: TGTGCCAGCAGCTTTGCAGGGGGCACTGAAGCTTTCTTT. The full variable domain, with the rest looked up from reference TRBV7-2 and TRBJ1-1, is GAGVSQSPSNKVTEKGKDVELRCDPISGHTALYWYRQSLGQGLEFLIYFQGNSAPDKSGLPSDRFSAERTGGSVSTLTIQRTQQEDSAVYLCASSFAGGTEAFFGQGTRLTVV.

The gene calls are TRBV5-5 and TRBJ1-2; D call uncertain. Germline V lookup: CDR1 SGHKS, CDR2 YYEKEE (reference sequence). Trimming took 0 bases from V and 0 from J, leaving 12 bases between them. The CDR3 runs to 16 residues. The CDR3 loop is CASSLALSWSNYGYTF. As DNA, the CDR3 is TGTGCCAGCAGCTTGGCACTAAGCTGGTCTAACTATGGCTACACCTTC.

The V call is TRBV5-6, the J call TRBJ2-5; D is possibly TRBD1 (6 bases). CDR1 and CDR2 (germline): SGHDT, YYEEEE. This CDR3 has 13 amino acids. V gave up 0 bases and J gave up 7 bases, with 10 bases separating them. The CDR3 sequence is CASSLAGEGTQYF. The DNA of the CDR3 is TGTGCCAGCAGCTTGGCAGGGGAAGGGACCCAGTACTTC.

This clone was found a few times. This chain joins TRBV2 and TRBJ2-3; 14 bases line up with TRBD2. Germline CDR1 and CDR2: SNHLY and FYNNEI. This CDR3 has 16 amino acids. V was pared by 6 bases and J by 4 bases, with 6 bases of the junction left unmatched. CDR3 bases: TGTGCCAGCAGCGGTGGACTAGCGGGGGGTTCAGATACGCAGTATTTT. This translates into CASSGGLAGGSDTQYF.

This clone was picked up a small number of times. V gene TRBV6-1 combines with J gene TRBJ1-4; 7 bases are a match to TRBD1. Germline trimming cut 6 bases from V and 2 bases from J; bases unmatched to any gene: 3. The CDR3 length is 14 residues. In germline, CDR1 is MNHNS, CDR2 SASEGT. CDR3 bases: TGTGCCAGCAGGACAGGGTCTACTAATGAAAAACTGTTTTTT. It encodes CASRTGSTNEKLFF.

The rearrangement links TRBV2 to TRBJ1-2; TRBD1 matches 8 bases. Germline CDR1 is SNHLY and CDR2 is FYNNEI. Trimming at V came to 5 bases and at J to 3 bases, leaving 2 bases not matched to a gene. This CDR3 has 13 residues. The CDR3 DNA reads as TGTGCCAGCAGTCCGGGACAGGACTATGGCTACACCTTC. Translated: CASSPGQDYGYTF.

The rearrangement joins TRBV10-3 to TRBJ1-2; 9 bases match TRBD1. This CDR3 is 16 amino acids long. J was trimmed by 6 bases and V by 7 bases; bases with no gene match: 15. Looked up from germline, CDR1 is ENHRY and CDR2 is SYGVKD. Written as DNA, the CDR3 is TGTGCCATCACCTCGGGACAGGGCCGGACCCAGGATGGCTACACCTTC. It yields the protein CAITSGQGRTQDGYTF.

This clone was detected only a few times. The chain employs TRBV2 and TRBJ1-4; 9 bases line up with TRBD1. CDR3 size: 14 residues. Trimming at V came to 5 bases and at J to 6 bases, leaving 4 bases not matched to a gene. In germline, CDR1 is SNHLY, CDR2 FYNNEI. CDR3 amino acids: CASSKGQGYEKLFF. CDR3 sequence (DNA): TGTGCCAGCAGTAAGGGACAGGGCTATGAAAAACTGTTTTTT. The complete variable domain, with remaining parts taken from reference TRBV2 and TRBJ1-4, reads EPEVTQTPSHQVTQMGQEVILRCVPISNHLYFYWYRQILGQKVEFLVSFYNNEISEKSEIFDDQFSVERPDGSNFTLKIRSTKLEDSAMYFCASSKGQGYEKLFFGSGTQLSVL.

The chain has TRBV12-5 and TRBJ2-5; the D gene is possibly TRBD2 (5 bases). Germline V gives CDR1 LGHNT, CDR2 FRNRAP. The CDR3 contains 13 residues. Between the trimmed V and J ends, which lost 5 bases and 5 bases, there was a span of 12 bases. The CDR3 DNA reads TGTGCTAGTGGTCCGGCCGGGGAGGAGACCCAGTACTTC. Translating gives CASGPAGEETQYF.

The rearrangement joins TRBV4-3 to TRBJ1-2; TRBD1 matches 9 bases. Germline V gene data show CDR1 as LGHNA and CDR2 as YSLEER. The J segment lost 3 bases and the V segment lost 3 bases, leaving 5 bases of the junction unmatched. The CDR3 spans 15 residues. CDR3 nucleotide sequence: TGCGCCAGCAGCCAGCTCCGGGACAGGGACTATGGCTACACCTTC. This translates into CASSQLRDRDYGYTF.

The V gene is TRBV9, the J gene TRBJ1-2; a possible D gene is TRBD1 (6 bases). Trimming shortened V by 3 bases and J by 4 bases, and 16 bases separated the two germline ends. Germline CDR1 and CDR2: SGDLS and YYNGEE. CDR3 length equals 15 residues. The CDR3 loop reads CASSANPTGIYGYTF. CDR3 sequence (DNA): TGTGCCAGCAGCGCGAACCCAACAGGGATCTATGGCTACACCTTC.

V is TRBV5-1 and J is TRBJ2-2; D is perhaps TRBD2 (5 bases). Trimming took 0 bases from V and 5 from J, leaving 11 bases between them. The CDR3 has 15 residues. Germline V lookup: CDR1 SGHRS, CDR2 YFSETQ. In DNA form, the CDR3 reads TGCGCCAGCAGCTTGGGACGGTTAGCGACCGGGGAGCTGTTTTTT. Translated: CASSLGRLATGELFF.

V is TRBV5-1 and J is TRBJ1-2, with a possible D match to TRBD1 (5 bases). CDR1 and CDR2 (germline): SGHRS, YFSETQ. V was trimmed by 0 bases and J by 2 bases, leaving 11 bases between them. The CDR3 is 15 residues long. The CDR3 region is CASSLDQGKNYGYTF. The CDR3 DNA follows: TGCGCCAGCAGCTTGGACCAGGGCAAAAACTATGGCTACACCTTC.

The rearrangement uses TRBV4-1 and TRBJ2-7; 8 nucleotides line up with TRBD2. The ends lost 0 bases at V and 3 bases at J; junction bases unmatched: 4. This CDR3 comprises 15 residues. Germline CDR1 is MGHRA and CDR2 is YSYEKL. The CDR3 here is CASSQDRGTSYEQYF. As DNA, the CDR3 is TGCGCCAGCAGCCAAGATCGAGGGACTAGCTACGAGCAGTACTTC.

V is TRBV7-6 and J is TRBJ1-1; a weak D match, TRBD1 (6 bases). V lost 1 base and J lost 3, with 12 bases in between. CDR3 length equals 15 residues. Germline CDR1 and CDR2: SGHVS and FNYEAQ. CDR3 nucleotides: TGTGCCAGCAGCTTAGAGGGCAGGGGTGACACTGAAGCTTTCTTT. Translating it yields CASSLEGRGDTEAFF.

This clone was found a few times. The rearrangement uses TRBV19 and TRBJ1-5; 8 bases line up with TRBD1. CDR3 length equals 18 residues. J lost 1 base, V lost 6 bases, and 14 bases had no gene match. The germline V gene encodes CDR1 LNHDA and CDR2 SQIVND (reference sequence). The CDR3 spells CASRLRTGSVSSNQPQHF. DNA for the CDR3: TGTGCCAGTAGACTCAGGACAGGGTCGGTTTCGAGCAATCAGCCCCAGCATTTT. Looking up the rest from reference TRBV19 and TRBJ1-5 gives the full variable domain: DGGITQSPKYLFRKEGQNVTLSCEQNLNHDAMYWYRQDPGQGLRLIYYSQIVNDFQKGDIAEGYSVSREKKESFPLTVTSAQKNPTAFYLCASRLRTGSVSSNQPQHFGDGTRLSIL.

The chain combines TRBV5-1 with TRBJ2-6, with unresolved D. CDR1 and CDR2 (germline): SGHRS, YFSETQ. The V end was cut by 6 bases, the J end by 4 bases, with 17 bases between. CDR3 size: 16 residues. DNA of the CDR3: TGCGCCAGCAACAATCCCTCAGCGTCGGGGGCCAACGTCCTGACTTTC. Its translation: CASNNPSASGANVLTF.

The chain links TRBV19 to TRBJ2-5; TRBD1 might be the D (5 bases). Germline assignment: CDR1 LNHDA and CDR2 SQIVND (reference sequence). The CDR3 sequence is 12 residues long. V was cut by 1 base and J by 7 bases, with 7 bases left in between. The CDR3 DNA follows: TGTGCCAGTAGTATAGTCCAGGGGACCCAGTACTTC. Its translation: CASSIVQGTQYF.

This clone was counted between two and nine times. The chain couples TRBV7-2 to TRBJ2-5, with a tentative D call TRBD2 (5 bases). Germline loops: CDR1 SGHTA, CDR2 FQGNSA. The V end was cut by 1 base, the J end by 5 bases, with 11 bases between. CDR3 size: 14 residues. CDR3 protein: CASSLGPRGETQYF. The CDR3 DNA reads TGTGCCAGCAGCTTAGGACCCCGAGGGGAGACCCAGTACTTC.

As for this clone: An end of the junction does not agree with germline; a read error may underlie this. V and J are TRBV7-7 and TRBJ1-1; 12 bases map to TRBD1. The CDR3 has 14 residues. CDR1 and CDR2 from the germline V gene are SSHAT and FNYEAQ (reference sequence). The CDR3 nucleotides read TGTGCTAGCAGCTCGGGACAGGGGGCGGCTGAAGCTTTCTTT. It encodes CASSSGQGAAEAFF.

The chain has TRBV18 and TRBJ1-2, with D perhaps matching TRBD1 (6 bases). The CDR3 covers 15 residues. V lost 5 bases and J 5 bases, leaving 18 bases between the germline ends. The V gene's germline CDR1 is KGHSH and CDR2 LQKENI. The CDR3 spells CASSSWTVGVYGYTF. CDR3 bases: TGTGCCAGCTCATCATGGACAGTGGGGGTTTATGGCTACACCTTC.